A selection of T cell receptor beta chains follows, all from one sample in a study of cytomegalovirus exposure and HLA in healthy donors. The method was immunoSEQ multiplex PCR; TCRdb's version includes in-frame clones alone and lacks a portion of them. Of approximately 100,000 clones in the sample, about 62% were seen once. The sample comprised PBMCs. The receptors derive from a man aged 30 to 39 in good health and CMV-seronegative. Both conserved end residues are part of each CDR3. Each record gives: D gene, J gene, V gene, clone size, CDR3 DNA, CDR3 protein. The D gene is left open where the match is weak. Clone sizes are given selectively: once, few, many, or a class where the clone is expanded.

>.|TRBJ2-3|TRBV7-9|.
TGTGCCAGGCTGGCCCTTAGCACAGATACGCAGTATTTT
CARLALSTDTQYF
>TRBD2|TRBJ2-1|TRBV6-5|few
TGTGCCAGCAGGGCGGGGGGTGATATCAATGAGCAGTTCTTC
CASRAGGDINEQFF
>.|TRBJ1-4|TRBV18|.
TGTGCCAGCTCACCGACTTCAACTAATGAAAAACTGTTTTTT
CASSPTSTNEKLFF
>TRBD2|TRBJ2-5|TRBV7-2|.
TGTGCCAGCAGCTTAGTCCGTTTAGCGGGAGTTTCGGAGACCCAGTACTTC
CASSLVRLAGVSETQYF
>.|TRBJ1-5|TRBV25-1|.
TGTGCCAGCAGTGAAGCGGGGGATGGAAATCAGCCCCAGCATTTT
CASSEAGDGNQPQHF
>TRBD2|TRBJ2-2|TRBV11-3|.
TGTGCCAGCAGCTTCCTAGCGGGAGCCCTCGCGAACACCGGGGAGCTGTTTTTT
CASSFLAGALANTGELFF
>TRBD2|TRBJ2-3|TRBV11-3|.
TGTGCCAGCAGCCACCTAGCGGGAGTAGATACGCAGTATTTT
CASSHLAGVDTQYF
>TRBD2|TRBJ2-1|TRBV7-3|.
TGTGCCAGCAGCTTAGGGCGGGAGCCCTACAATGAGCAGTTCTTC
CASSLGREPYNEQFF
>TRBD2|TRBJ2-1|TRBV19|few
TGTGCCAGTAGTACTAGTAGCGGGAGGGGAAGCAATGAGCAGTTCTTC
CASSTSSGRGSNEQFF
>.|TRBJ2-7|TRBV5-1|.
TGCGCCAGCAGCTTGGTCAGGGTCAGTACCTACGAGCAGTACTTC
CASSLVRVSTYEQYF
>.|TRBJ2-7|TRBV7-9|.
TGTGCCAGCAGCTTAGGGGAGACCGACGAGCAGTACTTC
CASSLGETDEQYF
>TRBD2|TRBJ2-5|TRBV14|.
TGTGCCAGCAGCCAAGAAGGGGTTTGGACTAGCGGGGCGGAGACCCAGTACTTC
CASSQEGVWTSGAETQYF
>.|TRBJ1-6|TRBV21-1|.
TGTGCCAGCACCCTGGAATCAGACTGCCCCTGTCTCAATTCACCCCTCCACTTT
CASTLESDCPCLNSPLHF
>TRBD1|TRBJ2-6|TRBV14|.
TGTGCCAGCAGCCGGACAGGGCCCTCTGGGGCCAACGTCCTGACTTTC
CASSRTGPSGANVLTF
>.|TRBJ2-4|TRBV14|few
TGTGCCAGCAGCCAAGATCTGAGGTTAGCCAAAAACATTCAGTACTTC
CASSQDLRLAKNIQYF
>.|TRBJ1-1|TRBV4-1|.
TGCGCCAGCAGCCAAGAGGACAGTATGAACACTGAAGCTTTCTTT
CASSQEDSMNTEAFF
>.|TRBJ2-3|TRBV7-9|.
TGTGCCCCCCGCGACATTTCCCCGGCTACGCAGTATTTT
CAPRDISPATQYF
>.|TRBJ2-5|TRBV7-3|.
TGTGCCAGCAGCTTAGGAGACGGGAGCTCAGAGACCCAGTACTTC
CASSLGDGSSETQYF
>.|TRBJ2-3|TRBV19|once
TGTGCCAGTAGTATTCCGGGTCAGGGAGGTACAGATACGCAGTATTTT
CASSIPGQGGTDTQYF
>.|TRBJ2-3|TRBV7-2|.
TGTGCCAGCAGCGCTACAGGCGCAGATACGCAGTATTTT
CASSATGADTQYF
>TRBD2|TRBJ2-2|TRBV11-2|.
TGTGCCAGCAGCCCTAGCGGGAGGGGGACCGGGGAGCTGTTTTTT
CASSPSGRGTGELFF
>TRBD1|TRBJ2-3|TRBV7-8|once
TGTGCCAGCAGCGTCCTACAGGGGGGAAGACTTATCGGCACGCAGTATTTT
CASSVLQGGRLIGTQYF
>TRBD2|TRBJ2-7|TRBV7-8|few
TGTGCCAGCAGCTGGACTAGCGGGGGGGACTACGAGCAGTACTTC
CASSWTSGGDYEQYF
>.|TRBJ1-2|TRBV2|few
TGTGCCAGCAGTGGACCGGGACGCAGGGGCTATGGCTACACCTTC
CASSGPGRRGYGYTF
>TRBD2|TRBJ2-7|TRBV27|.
TGTGCCAGCAGACCAAGTAGCGGGAGGCCGACCTACGAGCAGTACTTC
CASRPSSGRPTYEQYF
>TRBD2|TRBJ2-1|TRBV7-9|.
TGTTCCAGCAGCTTATTTGGGACTAACCTTAATGAGCAGTTCTTC
CSSSLFGTNLNEQFF
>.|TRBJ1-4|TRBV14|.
TGTGCCAGCAGCCCATCCCTCCAATACGAGCCTAATGAAAAACTGTTTTTT
CASSPSLQYEPNEKLFF
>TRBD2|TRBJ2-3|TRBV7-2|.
TGTGCCAGCAGCAGGGGACTAGCGACATCAGATACGCAGTATTTT
CASSRGLATSDTQYF
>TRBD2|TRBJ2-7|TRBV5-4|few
TGTGCCAGCAGCCCGGGACTAGCGGACTTCTACGAGCAGTACTTC
CASSPGLADFYEQYF
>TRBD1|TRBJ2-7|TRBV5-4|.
TGTGCCAGCAGCGCAGGGACAGGGATGGACGAGCAGTACTTC
CASSAGTGMDEQYF
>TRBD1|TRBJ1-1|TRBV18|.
TGTGCCAGCTCCGTCGACAGGGCATACATTCCCGGAGCTTTCTTT
CASSVDRAYIPGAFF
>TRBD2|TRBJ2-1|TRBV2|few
TGTGCCAGCAGTCCCATACCGGGACTAGCGGGAGGAAACAATGAGCAGTTCTTC
CASSPIPGLAGGNNEQFF
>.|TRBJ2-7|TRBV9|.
TGTGCCAGCAGCTCTAACCCGGGATACGAGCAGTACTTC
CASSSNPGYEQYF
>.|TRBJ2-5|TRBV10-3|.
TGTGCCATCAGTCCTTCGGGTCCCGGGGAAGAGACCCAGTACTTC
CAISPSGPGEETQYF
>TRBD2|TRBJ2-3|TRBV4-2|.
TGTGCCAGCAGCCAACCCGGGACTAGTGGGACCCCGCAGTATTTT
CASSQPGTSGTPQYF
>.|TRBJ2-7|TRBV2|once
TGTGCCAGCAGACCCAACGACTTATCCTACGAGCAGTACTTC
CASRPNDLSYEQYF
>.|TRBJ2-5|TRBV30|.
TGTGCCTGCGGACAGAATCAAGAGACCCAGTACTTC
CACGQNQETQYF
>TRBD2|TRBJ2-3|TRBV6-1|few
TGTGCCAGCAGTGAAGCCTTGGTAGCGGGCGATACGCAGTATTTT
CASSEALVAGDTQYF
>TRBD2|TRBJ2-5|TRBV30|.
TGTGCCTGCCCCCGGGGTAGCGGGAGAGAATTCGGTGAGACCCAGTACTTC
CACPRGSGREFGETQYF
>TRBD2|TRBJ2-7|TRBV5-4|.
TGTGCCAGCAGCTTGGGAGCGAGCGGGGGGACCTACGAGCAGTACTTC
CASSLGASGGTYEQYF
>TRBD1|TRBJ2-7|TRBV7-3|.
TGTGCCAGCAGCTTAGGGGCGGGACAGGGATTTTACGAGCAGTACTTC
CASSLGAGQGFYEQYF
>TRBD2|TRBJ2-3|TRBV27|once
TGTGCCAGCAGTTTATCGGGCGGGAGGGCGGCAGATACGCAGTATTTT
CASSLSGGRAADTQYF
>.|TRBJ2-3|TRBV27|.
TGTGCCAGCAGTGGGGGACTCCTCCCTACAGATACGCAGTATTTT
CASSGGLLPTDTQYF
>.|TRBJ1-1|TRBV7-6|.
TGTGCCAGCAGCTTAGCTGTTGGGGGCTCGGGCACTGAAGCTTTCTTT
CASSLAVGGSGTEAFF
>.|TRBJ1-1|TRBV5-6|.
TGTGCCAGCAGCTTGGGCTCAGGGATCGTCGGGAACACTGAAGCTTTCTTT
CASSLGSGIVGNTEAFF
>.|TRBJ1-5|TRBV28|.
TGTGCCAGCAGTTCCGACCCAGGGTATCAGCCCCAGCATTTT
CASSSDPGYQPQHF